This T cell receptor beta chain was identified during a study of T-cell reconstitution after alpha-beta-depleted transplantation in children. General study points: Recipient T cells and thymic progenitors that survived gave rise to the high TCRbeta diversity observed at day 60 in some patients. A year post-transplant, T-cell counts and diversity derived mostly from newly produced T cells. It was reported that alpha-beta T cells came from several hundred expanded graft clones (about two months after transplant).

Unique molecular identifiers were used in preparing the TCRbeta library. TCRdb re-analysed the PCR reads in MiXCR, keeping a single row per CDR3 protein. The data contain 700,000 to 850,000 distinct CDR3 sequences, about 16% of them seen just once; the ten biggest clones take up around 5%. A word on this clonotype: As yet, its antigen is unknown.

The J segment lost 5 bases and the V segment lost 1 base, leaving 5 bases of the junction unmatched. This CDR3 has 16 residues. Germline CDR1 is SGHTA and CDR2 is FQGNSA. The TCR originated in a male patient between 5 and 17 years old who had a stem cell transplant for acute lymphoblastic leukemia, so the T cells may come from the graft donor. The input for sequencing was PBMCs, mostly from graft donor cells, taken 360 days after TCRalphabeta/CD19-depleted stem cell transplant. The gene calls are TRBV7-2 and TRBJ2-7; 13 bases fit TRBD2. CDR3 nucleotide sequence: TGTGCCAGCAGCTTAGTGTGGACTAGCGGGAGCGACGAGCAGTACTTC. Its translation is CASSLVWTSGSDEQYF. Filled out from reference TRBV7-2 and TRBJ2-7, the complete variable domain reads GAGVSQSPSNKVTEKGKDVELRCDPISGHTALYWYRQSLGQGLEFLIYFQGNSAPDKSGLPSDRFSAERTGGSVSTLTIQRTQQEDSAVYLCASSLVWTSGSDEQYFGPGTRLTVT.